The 13 T cell receptor beta chains reported below all come from one sample, sequenced in a study of blood T cell repertoires in COVID-19. Using immunoSEQ multiplex PCR, the repertoire was profiled, and TCRdb retains in-frame clones only, with some absent. The top ten clones hold 12% of a sample with roughly 180,000 clones, about 81% of them seen once. Sequencing was carried out using peripheral blood. These receptors came from a woman older than 75 with COVID-19, enrolled during active disease.

The gene calls are TRBV25-1 and TRBJ2-1, with TRBD1 matching 10 bases. The V segment lost 6 bases and the J segment 7 bases; nucleotides outside the gene matches: 6. This CDR3 is built from 14 residues. CDR1 MGHDK and CDR2 SYGVNS come from the germline V gene. The CDR3: CASRDRGLANEQFF. CDR3 coding DNA: TGTGCCAGCAGAGACAGGGGGCTTGCAAATGAGCAGTTCTTC.

This chain uses TRBV19 with TRBJ1-2; weak D call: TRBD1 (5 bases). The germline CDR1 and CDR2 sequences are LNHDA and SQIVND (reference sequence). Trimming shortened V by 4 bases and J by 8 bases, and 17 bases separated the two germline ends. The CDR3 has 14 amino acids. The CDR3 protein is CASSKRGEAGGYTF. In DNA form, the CDR3 reads TGTGCCAGTAGTAAACGGGGGGAGGCTGGAGGCTACACCTTC.

V and J are TRBV9 and TRBJ1-2; tentatively, D is TRBD1 (6 bases). The CDR3 is 17 amino acids. Germline V gene data show CDR1 as SGDLS and CDR2 as YYNGEE. V shed 4 bases and J shed 8 bases, with 27 bases lying between them. DNA of the CDR3: TGTGCCAGCAGCATCTCTATGAAGGGGGTCGTTTTTCGGGGCTACACCTTC. Amino acid sequence: CASSISMKGVVFRGYTF.

This chain connects TRBV6-2 or TRBV6-3 to TRBJ2-7; maybe TRBD1 (6 bases). This CDR3 is 14 amino acids long. Germline CDR1 MNHEY, CDR2 SVGEGT. The V and J ends lost 2 bases and 3 bases respectively, with 11 bases between them. For the CDR3, the DNA is TGTGCCAGCAGTTACCGACAGGAAGACTACGAGCAGTACTTC. This encodes CASSYRQEDYEQYF.

This clone was found a few times. The chain carries TRBV7-8 and TRBJ2-5; a possible D gene is TRBD1 (6 bases). Deletions cut 1 base from V and 4 bases from J, with 10 bases between. The CDR3 is 14 amino acids. Germline assignment: CDR1 SGHVS and CDR2 FQNEAQ. CDR3 region: CASSLGGGLETQYF. The DNA for the CDR3 is TGTGCCAGCAGCTTAGGAGGGGGTTTAGAGACCCAGTACTTC.

This chain uses TRBV6-2 or TRBV6-3 with TRBJ2-7, with a tentative D call TRBD2 (5 bases). Germline V lookup: CDR1 MNHEY, CDR2 SVGEGT. V lost 2 bases and J 2 bases, leaving 28 bases between the germline ends. The CDR3 is made up of 20 amino acids. The CDR3 nucleotides read TGTGCCAGCAGTTACCCTTTGGACGATATCGTAGCGCGACTAACCTACGAGCAGTACTTC. The encoded protein is CASSYPLDDIVARLTYEQYF.

J is TRBJ2-3 and V is TRBV29-1; TRBD2 aligns across 12 bases. Germline V lookup: CDR1 SQVTM, CDR2 ANQGSEA. V lost 1 base and J lost 1; bases outside the gene matches: 3. The CDR3 is 16 amino acids. The CDR3 region has the DNA TGCAGCGTTGAAGGACTAGCGGGAGTTGGCACAGATACGCAGTATTTT. Its translation: CSVEGLAGVGTDTQYF.

This clone came up once. The V call is TRBV27, the J call TRBJ2-1; 15 positions match TRBD2. The V gene end was trimmed by 5 bases and the J gene end by 5 bases; junction bases not matched to a gene: 4. CDR3 length: 16 residues. The V gene's germline CDR1 is MNHEY and CDR2 SMNVEV (reference sequence). The CDR3 coding sequence is TGTGCCAGCAGTCCCGGGACTAGCGGGAGGAACAATGAGCAGTTCTTC. Protein: CASSPGTSGRNNEQFF.

The rearrangement uses TRBV3-1 (or the pseudogene TRBV3-2) and TRBJ2-1; D is possibly TRBD1 (6 bases). V lost 0 bases and J lost 1, with 7 bases in between. This CDR3 is built from 15 residues. Germline V gene sequence: CDR1 LGHDT, CDR2 YNNKEL (reference sequence). DNA for the CDR3: TGTGCCAGCAGCCAAGAAGGACAGTCCTACAATGAGCAGTTCTTC. It yields the protein CASSQEGQSYNEQFF.

This sequence joins TRBV5-1 and TRBJ2-7; 9 bases line up with TRBD1. In germline, CDR1 is SGHRS, CDR2 YFSETQ. The CDR3 has 15 amino acids. J gave up 0 bases and V 2 bases, and 3 bases lay outside the gene matches. This chain's CDR3 is CASSFSTGGSYEQYF. DNA for the CDR3: TGCGCCAGCAGCTTCTCGACAGGGGGCTCCTACGAGCAGTACTTC.

The chain links TRBV10-2 to TRBJ1-2; 10 bases are shared with TRBD1. The CDR3 spans 15 residues. The germline gives CDR1 WSHSY, CDR2 SAAADI. J lost 1 base, V lost 4 bases, and 3 bases had no gene match. CDR3 sequence reads: CASSAGTGDNYGYTF. CDR3 in DNA: TGCGCCAGCAGTGCCGGGACAGGGGATAACTATGGCTACACCTTC.

The chain is built from TRBV2 and TRBJ2-2, with TRBD1 matching 8 bases. J gave up 3 bases and V 8 bases, and 8 bases lay outside the gene matches. Germline CDR1 SNHLY, CDR2 FYNNEI. The CDR3 is made up of 15 amino acids. The CDR3 loop reads CASRNRGWYTGELFF. CDR3 nucleotide sequence: TGTGCCAGCCGAAACAGGGGGTGGTACACCGGGGAGCTGTTTTTT. Looking up the rest from reference TRBV2 and TRBJ2-2 gives the full variable domain: EPEVTQTPSHQVTQMGQEVILRCVPISNHLYFYWYRQILGQKVEFLVSFYNNEISEKSEIFDDQFSVERPDGSNFTLKIRSTKLEDSAMYFCASRNRGWYTGELFFGEGSRLTVL.

The chain has TRBV7-2 and TRBJ2-7, with TRBD2 as a possible D gene (5 bases). The CDR3 consists of 12 residues. The germline V gene has CDR1 SGHTA and CDR2 FQGNSA. Between the trimmed V and J ends, which lost 3 bases and 6 bases, there was a span of 9 bases. CDR3 in amino acids: CASSFGVGEQYF. CDR3 DNA: TGTGCCAGCAGCTTCGGGGTTGGCGAGCAGTACTTC.